This T cell receptor beta chain is from a study of siplizumab effects on memory and regulatory T cells. Study conclusions and caveats: Major contributors to the alloresponse seemed to be naive T cells, which also appeared more diverse than memory cells. In controls, about a quarter of mappable alloreactive CD4+ clones were Treg-derived on average, versus roughly 69% with siplizumab.

The V and J ends lost 0 bases and 0 bases respectively, with 10 bases between them. This CDR3 spans 16 amino acids. Germline V CDR1 and CDR2: SGHDT, YYEEEE. Researchers sequenced unstimulated naive, memory, effector memory and TEMRA subsets in a few donor pairs. TCR templates, roughly 100,000 per sample, were assayed. Method: immunoSEQ multiplex PCR; TCRdb's copy keeps in-frame clones and lacks some. The sample has around 58,000 clones, 83% seen once. A word on this clone: Antigen unknown.

The chain links TRBV5-6 to TRBJ2-1, with D unclear. The specimen was memory CD4+ T cells sorted from blood. The sequence came from a human donor in good health. CDR3 amino acids: CASSLGSLSSYNEQFF. CDR3 in DNA: TGTGCCAGCAGCTTGGGTTCCCTAAGCTCCTACAATGAGCAGTTCTTC.